The T cell receptor beta chain under discussion was sequenced for a study of blood T cell repertoires in COVID-19. Whole-study context: Nucleic acid was either cDNA or gDNA, and it came from T cells, B-cell-depleted T cells, or PBMCs.

CDR3 size: 14 residues. Trimming removed 3 bases at V and 5 bases at J, with 11 bases between. Germline CDR1 is ENHRY and CDR2 is SYGVKD. In terms of age and location, participants ranged from roughly 18 to 95 years and lived in under 30 US areas. Original analysis: Amplification of reference gene primers was used by the study to estimate nucleated cell counts. Profiled with immunoSEQ multiplex PCR; TCRdb holds only in-frame clones, not every one. The V and J calls and the clone size are those of that table, but D and trimming were determined from the DNA. The sample carries nearly 200,000 clones, about 80% recorded once.

The chain recombines TRBV10-3 with TRBJ2-1; D possibly corresponds to TRBD2 (5 bases). The sequence was collected from a man between 40 and 49 years old who had recovered from COVID-19. Sequenced sample: PBMCs or T cells enriched from blood (not recorded which). The CDR3 sequence: CAISDSLGNNEQFF. CDR3 coding DNA: TGTGCCATCAGTGACTCACTAGGGAACAATGAGCAGTTCTTC.